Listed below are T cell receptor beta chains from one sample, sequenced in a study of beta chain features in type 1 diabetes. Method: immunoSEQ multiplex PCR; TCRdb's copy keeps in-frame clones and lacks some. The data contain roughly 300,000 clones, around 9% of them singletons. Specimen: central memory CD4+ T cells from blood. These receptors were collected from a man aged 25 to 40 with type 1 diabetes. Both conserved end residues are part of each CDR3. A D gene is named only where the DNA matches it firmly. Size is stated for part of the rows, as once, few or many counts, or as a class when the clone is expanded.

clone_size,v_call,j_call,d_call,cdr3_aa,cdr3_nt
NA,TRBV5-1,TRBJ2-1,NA,CASHSGSSYNEQFF,TGCGCCAGCCATAGCGGTAGCAGTTACAATGAGCAGTTCTTC
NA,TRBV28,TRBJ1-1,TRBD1,CASSPGTGINMNTEAFF,TGTGCCAGCAGTCCCGGGACAGGGATCAACATGAACACTGAAGCTTTCTTT
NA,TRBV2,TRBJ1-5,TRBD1,CASRTTGGPQHF,TGTGCCAGCAGGACAACAGGGGGACCCCAGCATTTT
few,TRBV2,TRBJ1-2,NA,CASSGSLNYGYTF,TGTGCCAGCAGTGGGTCTCTTAACTATGGCTACACCTTC
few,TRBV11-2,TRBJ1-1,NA,CASSFTQGGPEAFF,TGTGCCAGCAGCTTCACCCAGGGTGGCCCTGAAGCTTTCTTT
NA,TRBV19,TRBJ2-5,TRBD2,CASLPSGTRDQGPQYF,TGTGCCAGCCTCCCCTCCGGGACTAGGGACCAGGGGCCCCAGTACTTC
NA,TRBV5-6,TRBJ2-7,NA,CASSLIRGGGEQYF,TGTGCCAGCAGCTTGATCCGTGGAGGCGGAGAGCAGTACTTC
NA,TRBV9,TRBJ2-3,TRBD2,CASSPPSGLGPSDTQYF,TGTGCCAGCAGCCCCCCATCGGGACTAGGCCCCTCGGATACGCAGTATTTT
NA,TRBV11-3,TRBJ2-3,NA,CASSFGGSGTDTQYF,TGTGCCAGCAGCTTTGGAGGGAGCGGCACAGATACGCAGTATTTT
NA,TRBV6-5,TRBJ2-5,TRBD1,CASSKGQGRHETQYF,TGTGCCAGCAGTAAGGGACAGGGAAGACATGAGACCCAGTACTTC
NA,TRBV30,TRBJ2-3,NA,CAWRAGGDTQYF,TGTGCCTGGAGGGCTGGGGGGGATACGCAGTATTTT
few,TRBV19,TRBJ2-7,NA,CASKGSEAGATEQYF,TGTGCCAGTAAGGGATCCGAGGCAGGGGCAACCGAGCAGTACTTC
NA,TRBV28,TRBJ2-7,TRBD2,CASRTPSGMLSYEQYF,TGTGCCAGCAGAACCCCTAGCGGGATGCTATCCTACGAGCAGTACTTC
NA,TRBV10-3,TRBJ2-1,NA,CAIRQGGGNEQFF,TGTGCCATCAGACAGGGAGGAGGCAATGAGCAGTTCTTC
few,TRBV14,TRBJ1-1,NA,CASSPRTLVTEAFF,TGTGCCAGCAGCCCACGGACCTTGGTTACTGAAGCTTTCTTT
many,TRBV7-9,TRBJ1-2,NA,CASSSEGSAGYTF,TGTGCCAGCAGCAGCGAAGGATCTGCTGGCTACACCTTC
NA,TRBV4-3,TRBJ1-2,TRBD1,CASSQGQGGIYGYTF,TGCGCCAGCAGCCAAGGACAGGGGGGGATCTATGGCTACACCTTC
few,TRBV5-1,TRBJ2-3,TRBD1,CASSHGDSFTDTQYF,TGCGCCAGCAGCCACGGGGACAGCTTCACAGATACGCAGTATTTT
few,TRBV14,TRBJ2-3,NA,CASSQVGAPDTQYF,TGTGCCAGCAGCCAAGTCGGGGCCCCAGATACGCAGTATTTT
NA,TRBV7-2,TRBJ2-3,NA,CASSPQPLTGDTQYF,TGTGCCAGCAGCCCACAACCTCTGACCGGAGATACGCAGTATTTT
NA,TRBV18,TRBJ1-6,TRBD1,CASSRSGTGFNSPLHF,TGTGCCAGCTCTCGCTCCGGGACAGGGTTTAATTCACCCCTCCACTTT
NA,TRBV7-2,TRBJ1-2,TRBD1,CASSLLVGQGFGGYTF,TGTGCCAGCAGCTTATTAGTTGGACAGGGGTTTGGCGGCTACACCTTC
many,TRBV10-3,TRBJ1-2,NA,CAISEDSPYGYTF,TGTGCCATCAGTGAGGACAGCCCCTATGGCTACACCTTC
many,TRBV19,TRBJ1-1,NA,CASSMGGTEAFF,TGTGCCAGTAGTATGGGGGGCACTGAAGCTTTCTTT
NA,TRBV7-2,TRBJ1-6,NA,CASSFQGMGSPLHF,TGTGCCAGCAGCTTCCAGGGGATGGGTTCACCCCTCCACTTT
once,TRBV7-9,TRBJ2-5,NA,CASSLAGREVTQYF,TGTGCCAGCAGCTTAGCGGGCAGGGAAGTGACCCAGTACTTC